The 32 T cell receptor beta chains presented below share a single source sample, sequenced in a study of response to subunit inactivated influenza vaccine. TCRdb itself ran the RT-PCR reads through MiXCR, one entry per CDR3 protein. The data show hundreds of thousands of distinct CDR3 sequences, with approximately 7.7% seen just once and around 13% held by the top ten. The material sequenced was PBMCs from blood, taken less than 30 months after vaccination. These receptors all stem from a man aged 45 to 75 who received an inactivated influenza vaccine.

This clonotype was counted at least ten times. The rearrangement links TRBV4-3 to TRBJ2-1, with no clear D. This CDR3 is 16 amino acids long. The V gene lost 1 base and the J gene lost 5 bases, with 15 bases spanning the gap. In germline, CDR1 is LGHNA, CDR2 YSLEER. The DNA of the CDR3 is TGCGCCAGCAGCCAAGGGAATAGGAATTTGGACAATGAGCAGTTCTTC. Protein product: CASSQGNRNLDNEQFF.

CDR3 nucleotides: TGTGCCTGGGGGACAGGCCCTCACAATGAGCAGTTCTTC. Encoded protein: CAWGTGPHNEQFF. The chain couples TRBV30 to TRBJ2-1, with 8 bases matching TRBD1. V lost 5 bases, J lost 5 bases, and 5 bases stayed unmatched. This CDR3 is 13 amino acids long. Germline V CDR1 and CDR2: GTSNPN, SVGIG (reference sequence).

The rearrangement uses TRBV29-1 and TRBJ2-1, with D possibly being TRBD2 (6 bases). V lost 5 bases, J lost 6 bases, and 14 bases lay in between. Germline CDR1 and CDR2: SQVTM and ANQGSEA. This CDR3 has 13 residues. CDR3 protein: CSVFPGRVNEQFF. In nucleotides, the CDR3 is TGCAGCGTTTTTCCCGGGAGAGTCAATGAGCAGTTCTTC.

This clonotype was recorded a few times. The V and J genes are TRBV12-3 or TRBV12-4 and TRBJ2-4, with D possibly called TRBD1 or TRBD2 (6 bases each). This CDR3 has 16 residues. V lost 3 bases and J 3 bases, leaving 15 bases between the germline ends. CDR3 nucleotide sequence: TGTGCCAGCAGTTTTACCGGGGGCTTGGGCAAAAACATTCAGTACTTC. Protein sequence: CASSFTGGLGKNIQYF.

This clonotype came up a few times. This chain uses TRBV15 with TRBJ2-7; D is unclear. Trimming took 0 bases from V and 6 from J, leaving 21 bases between them. The CDR3 covers 17 residues. Germline V gives CDR1 LNHNV, CDR2 YYDKDF (reference sequence). The CDR3 DNA reads as TGTGCCACCAGCAGAGATCCGCTTGTGACGAAGGGTGGCGAGCAGTACTTC. Encoded protein: CATSRDPLVTKGGEQYF.

The chain is built from TRBV6-5 and TRBJ1-1, with TRBD1 matching over 11 bases. The CDR3 runs 15 residues. The germline CDR1 and CDR2 sequences are MNHEY and SVGAGI. V lost 4 bases, J lost 5 bases, and 6 bases stayed unmatched. CDR3 coding DNA: TGTGCCAGCAGTTTTCCGGGACAGGGGGGTACTGAAGCTTTCTTT. It codes for CASSFPGQGGTEAFF.

This clonotype has more than one count but fewer than ten. J is TRBJ2-7 and V is TRBV5-1; D unresolved. CDR1 and CDR2 (germline): SGHRS, YFSETQ. The CDR3 is made up of 12 amino acids. Trimming shortened V by 2 bases and J by 5 bases, and 8 bases separated the two germline ends. DNA of the CDR3: TGCGCCAGCAGCTTATACAGTGACGAGCAGTACTTC. This translates into CASSLYSDEQYF.

This clonotype appeared a few times. This sequence joins TRBV20-1 and TRBJ2-5; the D gene is possibly TRBD1 (5 bases). V lost 6 bases to trimming and J lost 5 bases, with 16 bases between them. CDR3 length equals 13 residues. Per the germline V gene, CDR1 is DFQATT and CDR2 is SNEGSKA (reference sequence). CDR3 in amino acids: CSASGRASETQYF. CDR3 DNA sequence: TGCAGTGCCTCAGGCAGGGCATCGGAGACCCAGTACTTC.

The sample holds a few counts of this clonotype. J is TRBJ2-4 and V is TRBV20-1; D unclear. This CDR3 has 13 residues. Between the trimmed V and J ends, which lost 5 bases and 0 bases, there was a span of 8 bases. Germline V gene data show CDR1 as DFQATT and CDR2 as SNEGSKA (reference sequence). DNA of the CDR3: TGCAGTGCTGCGCGTTTAGCCAAAAACATTCAGTACTTC. It translates to CSAARLAKNIQYF.

The V gene is TRBV20-1, the J gene TRBJ1-6; D is undetermined. Germline V gene sequence: CDR1 DFQATT, CDR2 SNEGSKA (reference sequence). Trimming cost V 3 bases and J 10 bases, with 10 bases left between them. The CDR3 length is 12 residues. CDR3 protein: CSASDIRSPLHF. DNA of the CDR3: TGCAGTGCTAGCGACATAAGGTCACCCCTCCACTTT.

This clonotype was observed many times. This chain uses TRBV15 with TRBJ2-1; the D is unclear. This CDR3 spans 12 amino acids. Germline CDR1 LNHNV, CDR2 YYDKDF (reference sequence). Trimming shortened V by 0 bases and J by 12 bases, and 9 bases separated the two germline ends. The CDR3 loop is CATSRDHGGQFF. The CDR3 DNA sequence: TGTGCCACCAGCAGAGACCACGGTGGGCAGTTCTTC.

This clonotype was counted many times. V and J are TRBV6-5 and TRBJ2-1, with D maybe TRBD1 (6 bases). There are 14 residues in the CDR3. Germline V CDR1 and CDR2: MNHEY, SVGAGI. Between the trimmed V and J ends, which lost 3 bases and 6 bases, there was a span of 12 bases. The CDR3 loop reads CASSYVQGVNEQFF. In DNA, the CDR3 is TGTGCCAGCAGTTATGTACAGGGTGTCAATGAGCAGTTCTTC.

There are a few counts of this clonotype. The V call is TRBV4-2, the J call TRBJ1-1; the match to TRBD1 covers 8 bases. Germline assignment: CDR1 LGHNA and CDR2 YNFKEQ. V was clipped by 0 bases and J by 0 bases; unmatched bases: 15. There are 20 residues in the CDR3. The CDR3 protein is CASSQDLIRDRSIMNTEAFF. The CDR3 DNA is TGTGCCAGCAGCCAAGATTTGATTCGGGACAGGAGTATCATGAACACTGAAGCTTTCTTT.

V is TRBV19 and J is TRBJ1-2; D is uncertain. Per germline, CDR1 LNHDA and CDR2 SQIVND (reference sequence). Trimming took off 4 bases at V and 2 bases at J, with 5 bases between the two ends. This CDR3 region has 12 residues. Here the CDR3 DNA reads TGTGCCAGTAGTAGCAGAAACTATGGCTACACCTTC. Translating it yields CASSSRNYGYTF.

The chain links TRBV12-3 or TRBV12-4 to TRBJ1-2; the match to TRBD1 covers 12 bases. The CDR3 is made up of 13 amino acids. The V and J ends lost 8 bases and 12 bases, in that order; junction bases with no gene match: 10. The chain's CDR3 is CASGNPGQGAHTF. Here the CDR3 DNA reads TGTGCCAGCGGAAACCCGGGACAGGGGGCTCACACCTTC.

This chain links TRBV7-2 with TRBJ1-1, with D unclear. The germline gives CDR1 SGHTA, CDR2 FQGNSA. The germline V and J ends were trimmed by 1 base and 8 bases, with 11 bases remaining between them. This CDR3 is built from 13 residues. The CDR3 spells CASSLEVRLEAFF. The CDR3 coding sequence is TGTGCCAGCAGCTTAGAAGTTCGATTGGAAGCTTTCTTT.

V usage is TRBV6-5 and J usage is TRBJ1-4; D unresolved. V was cut by 4 bases and J by 3 bases, with 18 bases left in between. The germline V gene has CDR1 MNHEY and CDR2 SVGAGI. CDR3 length: 17 amino acids. This chain's CDR3 is CASSFTSGYGSNEKLFF. The CDR3 DNA sequence: TGTGCCAGCAGTTTTACGTCGGGGTACGGATCTAATGAAAAACTGTTTTTT.

The chain has TRBV19 and TRBJ2-2; 7 bases fit TRBD1. Looked up from germline, CDR1 is LNHDA and CDR2 is SQIVND (reference sequence). V gave up 4 bases and J gave up 4 bases; unmatched junction bases: 6. The CDR3 loop spans 15 amino acids. CDR3 nucleotides: TGTGCCAGTAGTAGGAGACAGGGAGTCACCGGGGAGCTGTTTTTT. Protein sequence: CASSRRQGVTGELFF.

In its sample, this clonotype was seen a few times. This chain uses TRBV3-1 with TRBJ1-1; D is possibly TRBD1 (5 bases). This CDR3 has 14 residues. V dropped 4 bases and J dropped 3 bases, with 12 bases sitting between them. Germline CDR1 LGHDT, CDR2 YNNKEL (reference sequence). CDR3 coding DNA: TGTGCCAGCAGCCGAGCGGACATTCACACTGAAGCTTTCTTT. It specifies CASSRADIHTEAFF.

This clonotype appeared a few times. The J gene is TRBJ2-5, the V gene TRBV11-2, with D uncertain. The germline V and J ends were trimmed by 5 bases and 3 bases, with 13 bases remaining between them. Germline CDR1 and CDR2: SGHAT and FQNNGV. This CDR3 is 14 amino acids long. CDR3 loop: CASSTTEAKETQYF. CDR3 sequence (DNA): TGTGCCAGCAGCACAACAGAAGCAAAAGAGACCCAGTACTTC.

This clonotype was counted a few times. The chain links TRBV5-4 to TRBJ2-5; 9 bases line up with TRBD1. With 2 bases clipped from V and 5 bases from J, the junction kept 7 bases outside the gene matches. The CDR3 length is 15 residues. Germline values: CDR1 SGHNT, CDR2 YYREEE (reference sequence). The CDR3 protein is CASSLNRGRKETQYF. CDR3 DNA: TGTGCCAGCAGCTTAAACAGGGGGCGCAAGGAGACCCAGTACTTC.

This clonotype has a handful of counts. This chain joins TRBV20-1 and TRBJ2-1; 8 bases map to TRBD1. The CDR3 sequence is 14 residues long. V dropped 5 bases and J dropped 8; count of bases not matched to a gene: 11. Germline V CDR1 and CDR2: DFQATT, SNEGSKA (reference sequence). The CDR3 bases are TGCAGTGCTCAAATACAGGGGGGTCTCGATGAGCAGTTCTTC. Amino acids: CSAQIQGGLDEQFF.

The chain combines TRBV5-1 with TRBJ2-3, with D perhaps TRBD1 or TRBD2 (6 bases each). CDR3 length: 19 amino acids. The germline V gene encodes CDR1 SGHRS and CDR2 YFSETQ. V was cut by 4 bases and J by 0 bases, with 24 bases left in between. CDR3 nucleotide sequence: TGCGCCAGCAGCCCCCTACTAAGATCGGGGGCCGATAGCACAGATACGCAGTATTTT. Its protein product is CASSPLLRSGADSTDTQYF.

This sequence joins TRBV6-2 or TRBV6-3 and TRBJ2-3; 10 bases map to TRBD2. CDR1 MNHEY and CDR2 SVGEGT come from the germline V gene. J lost 5 bases, V lost 10 bases, and 6 bases had no gene match. The CDR3 is 13 amino acids. The CDR3 DNA reads TGTGCCACGGAGCGGGGGGGTCAAGATACGCAGTATTTT. This codes for CATERGGQDTQYF.

This rearrangement joins TRBV11-2 to TRBJ1-1; D is unresolved. The germline V gene encodes CDR1 SGHAT and CDR2 FQNNGV. V dropped 5 bases and J dropped 4 bases, with 17 bases sitting between them. CDR3 length: 15 amino acids. CDR3 nucleotides: TGTGCCAGCAGCACTAAGACAAATGGGGTCACTGAAGCTTTCTTT. Its translation is CASSTKTNGVTEAFF.

The chain recombines TRBV7-9 with TRBJ2-1; D is possibly TRBD2 (6 bases). With 10 bases removed from V and 6 bases from J, the gap between germline ends came to 13 bases. There are 12 residues in the CDR3. From germline, CDR1 is SEHNR and CDR2 FQNEAQ (reference sequence). This CDR3 is CAIGYGGNEQFF. In nucleotides, the CDR3 is TGTGCCATCGGCTACGGGGGCAATGAGCAGTTCTTC.

This clonotype was recorded a few times. The V gene is TRBV11-2, the J gene TRBJ2-1, with D possibly called TRBD1 or TRBD2 (5 bases each). The CDR3 is 14 residues long. Per the germline V gene, CDR1 is SGHAT and CDR2 is FQNNGV. Between the trimmed V and J ends, which lost 7 bases and 7 bases, there was a span of 17 bases. The chain's CDR3 is CASIPGTGYNEQFF. CDR3 sequence (DNA): TGTGCCAGCATCCCCGGGACGGGGTATAATGAGCAGTTCTTC.

The chain carries TRBV11-2 and TRBJ2-3, with no clear D. The CDR3 is 13 amino acids. V was cut by 5 bases and J by 9 bases, with 15 bases left in between. Germline V gene data show CDR1 as SGHAT and CDR2 as FQNNGV. The CDR3 bases are TGTGCCAGCAGCCGACCTGAATTGGGAACGCAGTATTTT. Encoded protein: CASSRPELGTQYF.

The V gene is TRBV15, the J gene TRBJ1-3; D not resolved. The CDR3 is 15 amino acids. The V end was cut by 9 bases, the J end by 4 bases, with 19 bases between. Germline values: CDR1 LNHNV, CDR2 YYDKDF (reference sequence). This chain's CDR3 is CATSPGSTSGNTIYF. In DNA form, the CDR3 reads TGTGCCACTTCACCGGGGTCCACGAGCGGAAACACCATATATTTT. Full variable domain (missing parts from reference TRBV15 and TRBJ1-3): DAMVIQNPRYQVTQFGKPVTLSCSQTLNHNVMYWYQQKSSQAPKLLFHYYDKDFNNEADTPDNFQSRRPNTSFCFLDIRSPGLGDTAMYLCATSPGSTSGNTIYFGEGSWLTVV.

The V and J genes are TRBV5-1 and TRBJ2-3; 8 bases are shared with TRBD1. Germline V gene sequence: CDR1 SGHRS, CDR2 YFSETQ. This CDR3 comprises 15 residues. The ends lost 4 bases at V and 0 bases at J; junction bases unmatched: 4. CDR3 nucleotide sequence: TGCGCCAGCAGCGACAGGGGTGCTAGCACAGATACGCAGTATTTT. It codes for CASSDRGASTDTQYF.

The sample holds many counts of this clonotype. The chain joins TRBV4-2 to TRBJ1-4; TRBD1 aligns across 9 bases. This CDR3 has 17 amino acids. From germline, CDR1 is LGHNA and CDR2 YNFKEQ. The V segment lost 0 bases and the J segment 2 bases; nucleotides outside the gene matches: 4. The DNA for the CDR3 is TGTGCCAGCAGCCAAGAGGGGACAGGGAGGACTAATGAAAAACTGTTTTTT. Translated, it gives CASSQEGTGRTNEKLFF.

This clonotype was counted a few times. The CDR3 reads CASSRDDTGAYAGYTF. The CDR3 coding sequence is TGTGCCAGCAGCCGCGATGATACAGGGGCCTACGCTGGCTACACCTTC. The chain couples TRBV12-3 or TRBV12-4 to TRBJ1-2; 7 bases are a match to TRBD1. The CDR3 sequence is 16 residues long. With V trimmed by 6 bases and J by 7 bases, 17 bases remained unmatched.